This TCR beta chain appears in the sequencing data of a study of metastatic and nonmetastatic thyroid tumors. In its sample, this clone ranks as medium-sized. Other DNA sequences in the sample encode the same CDR3. Thyroid surgery was performed in patients who had received no treatment beforehand. Trimming pared 8 bases from V and 3 bases from J, leaving 25 bases between. This CDR3 spans 17 amino acids. CDR1 MNHNS and CDR2 SASEGT come from the germline V gene. TCRdb recomputed clones from the PCR reads via MiXCR. The repertoire holds tens of thousands of clones, with 25% to 35% as singletons. Sequenced input: blood. The receptor's source is a female donor with papillary thyroid cancer or a benign thyroid nodule (not recorded which). Some clones in this sample may be carry-over from other donors' samples. The chain uses TRBV6-1 and TRBJ2-5; maybe TRBD1 (6 bases). The CDR3 loop reads CASRSLRGEVGEETQYF. The CDR3 DNA is TGTGCCAGCCGTAGCCTCAGGGGAGAGGTAGGAGAAGAGACCCAGTACTTC.